These 4 T cell receptor beta chains came from one sample sequenced in a study of cytomegalovirus exposure and HLA in healthy donors. The PCR was carried out with 60 Vbeta primers and 13 Jbeta primers. TCRdb's copy holds only in-frame clones and misses some; the assay was immunoSEQ multiplex PCR. This repertoire shows more than 150,000 clones, about four fifths found once; its top ten account for 0.38%. The sample was PBMCs. Receptors were obtained from a boy aged 2 to 10 in good health and CMV-seronegative.

The chain combines TRBV11-2 with TRBJ2-5; 9 bases agree with TRBD1. Germline V CDR1 and CDR2: SGHAT, FQNNGV. The CDR3 is made up of 12 amino acids. The ends lost 6 bases at V and 5 bases at J; junction bases unmatched: 1. CDR3 region: CASRTGGETQYF. The CDR3 DNA follows: TGTGCCAGCAGGACAGGGGGGGAGACCCAGTACTTC.

This rearrangement joins TRBV5-6 to TRBJ1-1; D may be TRBD1 (6 bases). The length of the CDR3 is 13 residues. Per the germline V gene, CDR1 is SGHDT and CDR2 is YYEEEE. The V end was cut by 4 bases, the J end by 7 bases, with 14 bases between. The CDR3 region has the DNA TGTGCCAGCAGCGCACACAGGGCGGTTGAAGCTTTCTTT. Translating gives CASSAHRAVEAFF.

This chain connects TRBV6-1 to TRBJ2-5, with a tentative D call TRBD1 (6 bases). Judging by the DNA end, TRBJ2-7 fits better; the J call may be wrong. This CDR3 contains 14 residues. Germline assignment: CDR1 MNHNS and CDR2 SASEGT. The CDR3 loop is CASSEGTNTYEQYF. CDR3 coding DNA: TGTGCCAGCAGTGAGGGGACAAACACCTACGAGCAGTACTTC.

The V gene is TRBV5-1, the J gene TRBJ2-7; the match to TRBD2 covers 10 bases. Germline values: CDR1 SGHRS, CDR2 YFSETQ. The V gene end was trimmed by 3 bases and the J gene end by 2 bases; junction bases not matched to a gene: 5. The length of the CDR3 is 15 residues. DNA for the CDR3: TGCGCCAGCAGCTCCGGGACTAGCGAAGCCTACGAGCAGTACTTC. Its protein is CASSSGTSEAYEQYF.